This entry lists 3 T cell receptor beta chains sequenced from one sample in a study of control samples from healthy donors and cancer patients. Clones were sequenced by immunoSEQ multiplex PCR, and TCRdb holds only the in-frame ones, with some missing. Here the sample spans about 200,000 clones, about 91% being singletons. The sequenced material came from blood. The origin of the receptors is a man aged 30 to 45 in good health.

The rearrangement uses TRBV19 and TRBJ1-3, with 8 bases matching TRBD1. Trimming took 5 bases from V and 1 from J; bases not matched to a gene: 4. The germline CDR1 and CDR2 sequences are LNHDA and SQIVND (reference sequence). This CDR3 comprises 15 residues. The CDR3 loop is CASSPWTGSGNTIYF. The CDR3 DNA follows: TGTGCCAGTAGTCCGTGGACAGGGTCTGGAAACACCATATATTTT. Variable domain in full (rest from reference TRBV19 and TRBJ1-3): DGGITQSPKYLFRKEGQNVTLSCEQNLNHDAMYWYRQDPGQGLRLIYYSQIVNDFQKGDIAEGYSVSREKKESFPLTVTSAQKNPTAFYLCASSPWTGSGNTIYFGEGSWLTVV.

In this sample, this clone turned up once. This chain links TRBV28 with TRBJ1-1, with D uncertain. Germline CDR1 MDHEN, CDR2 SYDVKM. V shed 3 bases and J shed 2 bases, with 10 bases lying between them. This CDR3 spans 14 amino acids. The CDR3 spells CASSFWEDNTEAFF. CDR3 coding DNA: TGTGCCAGCAGTTTTTGGGAGGACAACACTGAAGCTTTCTTT.

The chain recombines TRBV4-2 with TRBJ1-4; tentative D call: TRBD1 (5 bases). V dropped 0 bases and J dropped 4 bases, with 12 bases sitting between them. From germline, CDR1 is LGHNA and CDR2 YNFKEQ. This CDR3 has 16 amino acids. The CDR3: CASSQESGTGNEKLFF. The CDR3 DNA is TGTGCCAGCAGCCAAGAGTCCGGGACCGGTAATGAAAAACTGTTTTTT.